These 28 T cell receptor beta chains share one sample of origin, sequenced in a study of Ad26.COV2.S vaccination and SARS-CoV-2 variants. Clones were sequenced by immunoSEQ multiplex PCR, and TCRdb holds only the in-frame ones, with some missing. The sample shows 440,000 or so clones, roughly 90% of them seen only once. This sample's treatment: over 15 received Ad26.COV2.S at low or high dose, single or two shots; roughly 5 received placebo; per-sample allocation not given. Material that was analyzed had been drawn on day 63 after the first vaccine or placebo injection. The sample was peripheral blood, taken in a trial of Ad26.COV2.S vaccine versus placebo. Receptor source: a person between 18 and 65 years old who received the Ad26.COV2.S COVID-19 vaccine or a placebo.

The genes are TRBV12-5 and TRBJ1-5; D uncertain. CDR1 is LGHNT and CDR2 is FRNRAP in the germline V gene. The CDR3 contains 14 residues. Trimming stripped 5 bases from V and 0 bases from J, with 8 bases between. CDR3 amino acids: CASGPLYSNQPQHF. In DNA form, the CDR3 reads TGTGCTAGTGGTCCTCTGTATAGCAATCAGCCCCAGCATTTT.

This sequence joins TRBV12-5 and TRBJ1-5, with TRBD1 identical over 9 bases. The ends lost 2 bases at V and 6 bases at J; junction bases unmatched: 11. Germline V CDR1 and CDR2: LGHNT, FRNRAP. The CDR3 has 17 residues. CDR3: CASGLKSGQGISQPQHF. The DNA for the CDR3 is TGTGCTAGTGGTTTGAAATCGGGACAGGGTATTTCTCAGCCCCAGCATTTT.

This chain links TRBV6-4 with TRBJ1-1, with D maybe TRBD1 (5 bases). V was pared by 10 bases and J by 1 base, with 19 bases between. The V gene's germline CDR1 is MRHNA and CDR2 SNTAGT. The CDR3 sequence is 15 residues long. CDR3 region: CATRWTGVGNTEAFF. CDR3 in DNA: TGTGCCACCCGTTGGACGGGGGTGGGGAACACTGAAGCTTTCTTT.

J is TRBJ1-3 and V is TRBV18, with D uncertain. The CDR3 has 15 amino acids. CDR1 is KGHSH and CDR2 is LQKENI in the germline V gene. V was shortened by 6 bases and J by 0 bases, with 12 bases between the two germline ends. CDR3 bases: TGTGCCAGCTCGCCAGTCTCGGACTCTGGAAACACCATATATTTT. Amino acid sequence: CASSPVSDSGNTIYF.

This chain connects TRBV19 to TRBJ2-7, with unresolved D. With 2 bases removed from V and 5 bases from J, the gap between germline ends came to 10 bases. The CDR3 has 13 amino acids. Germline-derived CDR1 and CDR2 are LNHDA and SQIVND (reference sequence). The CDR3 spells CASSISGADEQYF. The CDR3 DNA reads as TGTGCCAGTAGTATATCGGGTGCGGACGAGCAGTACTTC.

This chain connects TRBV11-3 to TRBJ2-5; 14 nucleotides align to TRBD2. Germline-derived CDR1 and CDR2 are SGHNT and YENEEA. The junction had 9 bases not matched to a gene; V was cut back by 4 bases and J by 5 bases. The CDR3 has 17 amino acids. The DNA of the CDR3 is TGTGCCAGCAGCTCCTTGGGACTAGCGGGGGCTGGGGAGACCCAGTACTTC. Translating gives CASSSLGLAGAGETQYF.

The chain joins TRBV2 to TRBJ2-4, with 9 bases identical to TRBD1. Germline V gene data show CDR1 as SNHLY and CDR2 as FYNNEI. With V trimmed by 4 bases and J by 8 bases, 18 bases remained unmatched. This CDR3 is built from 18 residues. The chain's CDR3 is CASSVEDLWTGVSYIQYF. CDR3 nucleotide sequence: TGTGCCAGCAGTGTTGAGGACCTGTGGACAGGGGTATCATACATTCAGTACTTC. Together with reference TRBV2 and TRBJ2-4, the CDR3 gives the full variable domain: EPEVTQTPSHQVTQMGQEVILRCVPISNHLYFYWYRQILGQKVEFLVSFYNNEISEKSEIFDDQFSVERPDGSNFTLKIRSTKLEDSAMYFCASSVEDLWTGVSYIQYFGAGTRLSVL.

The chain carries TRBV4-2 and TRBJ1-1, with no clear D. The CDR3 is 16 amino acids. V lost 4 bases and J 0 bases, leaving 15 bases between the germline ends. Germline V gene data show CDR1 as LGHNA and CDR2 as YNFKEQ. The CDR3 region is CASSREETAVNTEAFF. The CDR3 DNA reads TGTGCCAGCAGCCGGGAAGAAACAGCAGTGAACACTGAAGCTTTCTTT.

CDR3 nucleotide sequence: TGTGCCAGCAGCGTTCTAAGCAGGGGTAGCGCCGGGGAGCTGTTTTTT. Translation gives CASSVLSRGSAGELFF. The genes are TRBV9 and TRBJ2-2; TRBD1 is a possible D gene (6 bases). The germline gives CDR1 SGDLS, CDR2 YYNGEE. The germline V and J ends were trimmed by 2 bases and 6 bases, with 17 bases remaining between them. The CDR3 extends over 16 amino acids.

The rearrangement joins TRBV3-1 (or the pseudogene TRBV3-2) to TRBJ2-3; 8 nucleotides line up with TRBD2. The CDR3 runs 17 residues. The V gene's germline CDR1 is LGHDT and CDR2 YNNKEL (reference sequence). V shed 0 bases and J 2 bases; nucleotides not matched to a gene: 7. CDR3 region: CASSQESAGDYTDTQYF. The CDR3 DNA follows: TGTGCCAGCAGCCAAGAATCAGCGGGGGATTACACAGATACGCAGTATTTT.

CDR3 nucleotides: TGTGCCAGCAGCCCTGGACTAGCGGGGGCTATCGACGAGCAGTACTTC. Amino acids: CASSPGLAGAIDEQYF. This sequence joins TRBV7-2 and TRBJ2-7; 13 nucleotides line up with TRBD2. Germline values: CDR1 SGHTA, CDR2 FQGNSA. J lost 5 bases, V lost 5 bases, and 9 bases had no gene match. The CDR3 extends over 16 amino acids.

V is TRBV6-5 and J is TRBJ1-1, with D unresolved. The CDR3 has 15 residues. Germline V gives CDR1 MNHEY, CDR2 SVGAGI. The V gene lost 6 bases and the J gene lost 1 base, with 15 bases spanning the gap. The CDR3 sequence: CASSHGRLSNTEAFF. CDR3 coding DNA: TGTGCCAGCAGCCACGGGCGACTTTCGAACACTGAAGCTTTCTTT.

The chain uses TRBV20-1 and TRBJ1-6, with 12 bases matching TRBD1. V was clipped by 3 bases and J by 9 bases; unmatched bases: 3. The length of the CDR3 is 14 residues. Germline lookup yields CDR1 DFQATT and CDR2 SNEGSKA (reference sequence). CDR3 nucleotide sequence: TGCAGTGCTAGTAAGGGACAGGGGGCTTCACCCCTCCACTTT. This translates into CSASKGQGASPLHF.

The rearrangement uses TRBV30 and TRBJ1-6; 8 nucleotides match TRBD1. After removal of 5 bases from V and 8 bases from J, the junction contained 11 bases not matched to a gene. CDR1 and CDR2 (germline): GTSNPN, SVGIG (reference sequence). The CDR3 sequence is 15 residues long. As DNA, the CDR3 is TGTGCCTGGGAATCGGCAGGGGGCATAGATTCACCCCTCCACTTT. Its protein product is CAWESAGGIDSPLHF.

This chain links TRBV9 with TRBJ1-3; the D gene is possibly TRBD1 (6 bases). Trimming removed 0 bases from V and 1 base from J, with 8 bases in between. Germline V gene data show CDR1 as SGDLS and CDR2 as YYNGEE. The CDR3 contains 15 residues. This CDR3 reads CASSVAQGSGNTIYF. The CDR3 coding sequence is TGTGCCAGCAGCGTAGCCCAGGGGTCTGGAAACACCATATATTTT.

This chain's CDR3 is CASSVGLGRGGTDTQYF. CDR3 nucleotide sequence: TGTGCCAGCAGCGTAGGTCTTGGGCGGGGGGGCACAGATACGCAGTATTTT. The chain joins TRBV9 to TRBJ2-3; 8 bases are a match to TRBD2. Germline lookup yields CDR1 SGDLS and CDR2 YYNGEE. The CDR3 spans 17 residues. The J segment lost 1 base and the V segment lost 0 bases, leaving 7 bases of the junction unmatched.

The V and J genes are TRBV4-3 and TRBJ1-6, with 9 bases matching TRBD1. The CDR3 length is 14 residues. The germline CDR1 and CDR2 sequences are LGHNA and YSLEER. The V segment lost 4 bases and the J segment 9 bases; nucleotides outside the gene matches: 4. CDR3 loop: CASSRDRVRSPLHF. The CDR3 DNA is TGCGCCAGCAGCCGGGACAGGGTTCGTTCACCCCTCCACTTT.

CDR3 protein: CASSYTGSDGELFF. As DNA, the CDR3 is TGTGCCAGCAGTTATACAGGGTCCGACGGGGAGCTGTTTTTT. The V and J genes are TRBV27 and TRBJ2-2; tentatively, D is TRBD1 (6 bases). V lost 4 bases to trimming and J lost 7 bases, with 13 bases between them. The CDR3 runs to 14 residues. The germline gives CDR1 MNHEY, CDR2 SMNVEV (reference sequence).

The chain recombines TRBV19 with TRBJ1-3; D perhaps matches TRBD1 (6 bases). This CDR3 has 14 residues. Trimming removed 9 bases at V and 4 bases at J, with 16 bases between. Germline CDR1 LNHDA, CDR2 SQIVND (reference sequence). The CDR3 DNA reads as TGTGCCAGCCAACAACAGGGAACCGGAAACACCATATATTTT. Translating it yields CASQQQGTGNTIYF.

The chain is built from TRBV30 and TRBJ2-7; 9 nucleotides align to TRBD1. The CDR3 has 14 residues. CDR1 GTSNPN and CDR2 SVGIG come from the germline V gene (reference sequence). V lost 3 bases to trimming and J lost 3 bases; unmatched junction nucleotides: 6. CDR3 region: CAWRDGTGNYEQYF. The CDR3 DNA reads as TGTGCCTGGAGGGATGGGACAGGGAACTACGAGCAGTACTTC.

The rearrangement uses TRBV6-2 or TRBV6-3 and TRBJ2-5, with 10 bases fitting TRBD2. The germline gives CDR1 MNHEY, CDR2 SVGEGT. V shed 0 bases, J shed 3 bases, and the junction held 4 bases outside the gene matches. The CDR3 extends over 16 amino acids. The CDR3 sequence: CASSYSKLAGEETQYF. Here the CDR3 DNA reads TGTGCCAGCAGTTACTCGAAGCTAGCGGGGGAAGAGACCCAGTACTTC.

The genes are TRBV4-3 and TRBJ2-5; D perhaps matches TRBD1 (6 bases). V was clipped by 4 bases and J by 2 bases, with 17 bases between them. The CDR3 extends over 16 amino acids. Germline CDR1 and CDR2: LGHNA and YSLEER. The CDR3: CASSLTGDLLQETQYF. Written as DNA, the CDR3 is TGCGCCAGCAGCCTGACAGGCGACCTTTTGCAAGAGACCCAGTACTTC.

The chain has TRBV15 and TRBJ1-3, with TRBD1 as a possible D gene (5 bases). Trimming shortened V by 0 bases and J by 4 bases, and 10 bases separated the two germline ends. CDR3 length: 15 amino acids. Germline loops: CDR1 LNHNV, CDR2 YYDKDF (reference sequence). CDR3 in amino acids: CATSRDRVDGNTIYF. The CDR3, as DNA: TGTGCCACCAGCAGAGACAGGGTGGACGGAAACACCATATATTTT. Supplemented by reference TRBV15 and TRBJ1-3, the full variable domain reads DAMVIQNPRYQVTQFGKPVTLSCSQTLNHNVMYWYQQKSSQAPKLLFHYYDKDFNNEADTPDNFQSRRPNTSFCFLDIRSPGLGDTAMYLCATSRDRVDGNTIYFGEGSWLTVV.

This chain joins TRBV29-1 and TRBJ1-2; no definite D call. CDR3 length: 15 residues. With 1 base removed from V and 4 bases from J, the gap between germline ends came to 16 bases. The germline gives CDR1 SQVTM, CDR2 ANQGSEA. For the CDR3, the DNA is TGCAGCGTTGAAGGTCCTCGTACGGAGGGCTATGGCTACACCTTC. It encodes CSVEGPRTEGYGYTF.

As concerns this clone: This CDR3 is also generated by other DNA sequences in the sample. V usage is TRBV7-9 and J usage is TRBJ1-2; a possible D gene is TRBD1 (5 bases). The germline V gene has CDR1 SEHNR and CDR2 FQNEAQ (reference sequence). This CDR3 comprises 14 residues. V shed 1 base and J shed 2 bases, with 8 bases lying between them. The CDR3 DNA follows: TGTGCCAGCAGCTTAGGGGGCGGGAACTATGGCTACACCTTC. This sequence encodes CASSLGGGNYGYTF.

The rearrangement uses TRBV10-3 and TRBJ1-1, with 11 bases lining up with TRBD1. This CDR3 is 15 amino acids long. Germline assignment: CDR1 ENHRY and CDR2 SYGVKD. After removal of 3 bases from V and 6 bases from J, the junction contained 6 bases not matched to a gene. The CDR3 region has the DNA TGTGCCATCAGTGACTCCGGGACAGGGGGTTCTGAAGCTTTCTTT. Translated: CAISDSGTGGSEAFF.

The chain employs TRBV7-9 and TRBJ2-4, with D perhaps assigned TRBD1 or TRBD2 (6 bases each). The CDR3 is 15 amino acids. CDR1 SEHNR and CDR2 FQNEAQ come from the germline V gene (reference sequence). With 5 bases removed from V and 2 bases from J, the gap between germline ends came to 13 bases. The CDR3 sequence: CASSGLGGTKNIQYF. The DNA of the CDR3 is TGTGCCAGCAGCGGATTAGGGGGGACCAAAAACATTCAGTACTTC.

The V and J genes are TRBV6-2 or TRBV6-3 and TRBJ2-1; D not resolved. Per the germline V gene, CDR1 is MNHEY and CDR2 is SVGEGT. This CDR3 spans 12 amino acids. The V end was cut by 2 bases, the J end by 7 bases, with 6 bases between. CDR3 region: CASSYVINEQFF. CDR3 nucleotides: TGTGCCAGCAGTTACGTGATAAATGAGCAGTTCTTC.